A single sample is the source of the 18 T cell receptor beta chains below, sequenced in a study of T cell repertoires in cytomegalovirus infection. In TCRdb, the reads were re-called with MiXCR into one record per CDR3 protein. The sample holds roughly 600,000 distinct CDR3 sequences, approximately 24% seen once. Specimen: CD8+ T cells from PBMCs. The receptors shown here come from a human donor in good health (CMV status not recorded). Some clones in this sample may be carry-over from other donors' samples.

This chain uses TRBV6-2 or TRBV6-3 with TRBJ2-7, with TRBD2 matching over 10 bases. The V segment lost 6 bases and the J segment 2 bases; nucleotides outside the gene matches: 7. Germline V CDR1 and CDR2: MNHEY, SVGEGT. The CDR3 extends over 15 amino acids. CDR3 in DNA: TGTGCCAGCAGCCGGCTAGCGGGGGAGACCTACGAGCAGTACGTC. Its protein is CASSRLAGETYEQYV.

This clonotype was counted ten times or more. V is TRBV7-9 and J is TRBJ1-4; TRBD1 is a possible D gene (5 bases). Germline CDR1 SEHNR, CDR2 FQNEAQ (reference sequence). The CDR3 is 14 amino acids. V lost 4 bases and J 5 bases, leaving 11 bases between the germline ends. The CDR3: CASSSRDFNEKLFF. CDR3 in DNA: TGTGCCAGCAGCTCCCGGGACTTCAATGAAAAACTGTTTTTT.

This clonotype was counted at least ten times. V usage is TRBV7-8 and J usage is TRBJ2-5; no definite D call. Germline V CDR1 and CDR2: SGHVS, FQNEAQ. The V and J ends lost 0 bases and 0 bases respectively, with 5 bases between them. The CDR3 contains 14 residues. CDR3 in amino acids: CASSLALDQETQYF. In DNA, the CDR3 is TGTGCCAGCAGCTTAGCGCTCGACCAAGAGACCCAGTACTTC.

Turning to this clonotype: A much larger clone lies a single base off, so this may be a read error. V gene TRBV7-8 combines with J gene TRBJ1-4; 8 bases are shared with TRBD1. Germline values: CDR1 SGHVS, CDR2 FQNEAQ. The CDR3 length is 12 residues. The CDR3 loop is CANSPGGSGLFF. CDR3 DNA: TGTGCCAACAGCCCAGGGGGCTCGGGGCTGTTTTTT.

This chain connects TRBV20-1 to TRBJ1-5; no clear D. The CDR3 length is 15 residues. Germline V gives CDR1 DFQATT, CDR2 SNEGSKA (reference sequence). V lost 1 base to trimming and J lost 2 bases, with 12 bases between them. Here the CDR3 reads CSARGVSRGNQPQHF. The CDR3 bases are TGCAGTGCTAGAGGGGTCTCCCGGGGCAATCAGCCCCAGCATTTT.

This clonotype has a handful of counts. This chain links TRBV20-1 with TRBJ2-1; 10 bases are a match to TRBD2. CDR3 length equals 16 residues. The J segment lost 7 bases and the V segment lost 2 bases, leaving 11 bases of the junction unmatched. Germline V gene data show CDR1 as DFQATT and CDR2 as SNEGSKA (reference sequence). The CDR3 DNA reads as TGCAGTGCTAGAACCCCTAGCGGGGGTCAGCATAATGAGCAGTTCTTC. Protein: CSARTPSGGQHNEQFF.

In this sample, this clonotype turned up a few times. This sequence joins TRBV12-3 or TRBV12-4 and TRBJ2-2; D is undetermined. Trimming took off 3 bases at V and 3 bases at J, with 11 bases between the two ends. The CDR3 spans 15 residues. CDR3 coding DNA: TGTGCCAGCAGTTTTTTATATCCGGACACCGGGGAGCTGTTTTTT. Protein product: CASSFLYPDTGELFF.

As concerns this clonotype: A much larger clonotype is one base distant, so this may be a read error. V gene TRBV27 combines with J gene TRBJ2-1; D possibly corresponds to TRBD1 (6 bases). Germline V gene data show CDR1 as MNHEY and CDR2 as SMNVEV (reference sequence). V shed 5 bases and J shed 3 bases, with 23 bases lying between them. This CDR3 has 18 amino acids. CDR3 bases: TGTGCCAGCAGTCAACTCCGGGGACACGATATCTTCTACAATGAGCAGTTCTTC. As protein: CASSQLRGHDIFYNEQFF.

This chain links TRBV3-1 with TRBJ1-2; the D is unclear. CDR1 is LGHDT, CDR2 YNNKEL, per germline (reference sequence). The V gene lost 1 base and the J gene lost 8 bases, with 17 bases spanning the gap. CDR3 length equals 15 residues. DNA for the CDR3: TGTGCCAGCAGCCAAGGACGGCGTGGGCTGAGAGGCTACACCTTC. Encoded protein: CASSQGRRGLRGYTF.

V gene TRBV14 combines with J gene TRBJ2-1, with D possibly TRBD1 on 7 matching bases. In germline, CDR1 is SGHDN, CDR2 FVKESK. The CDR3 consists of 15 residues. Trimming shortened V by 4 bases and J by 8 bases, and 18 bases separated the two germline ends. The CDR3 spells CASSLRAGGYDEQFF. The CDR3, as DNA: TGTGCCAGCAGCCTACGAGCAGGGGGGTATGATGAGCAGTTCTTC.

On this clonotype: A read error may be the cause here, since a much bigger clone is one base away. The CDR3 region is CASRPQDCGVYEQYV. CDR3 bases: TGTGCCAGCAGGCCCCAGGACTGTGGGGTTTACGAGCAGTACGTC. This sequence joins TRBV28 and TRBJ2-7; D possibly corresponds to TRBD2 (5 bases). The V and J ends lost 6 bases and 4 bases respectively, with 19 bases between them. The CDR3 has 15 residues. Per germline, CDR1 MDHEN and CDR2 SYDVKM.

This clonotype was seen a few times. The CDR3 nucleotides read TGTGCCAGCAGTTCGAGGACTAGCGGGGGGTTCTACCAAGAGACCCAGTACTTC. It codes for CASSSRTSGGFYQETQYF. This chain connects TRBV28 to TRBJ2-5; 14 positions agree with TRBD2. Germline values: CDR1 MDHEN, CDR2 SYDVKM. V gave up 4 bases and J gave up 0 bases; unmatched junction bases: 7. The CDR3 length is 18 residues.

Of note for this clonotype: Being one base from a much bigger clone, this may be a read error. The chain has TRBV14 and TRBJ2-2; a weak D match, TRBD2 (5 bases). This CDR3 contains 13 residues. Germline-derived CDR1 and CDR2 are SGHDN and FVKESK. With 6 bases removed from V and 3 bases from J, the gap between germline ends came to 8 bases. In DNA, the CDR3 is TGTGCCAGCAGGCCCGGGGACACCGGGGAGCTGTTTTTT. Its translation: CASRPGDTGELFF.

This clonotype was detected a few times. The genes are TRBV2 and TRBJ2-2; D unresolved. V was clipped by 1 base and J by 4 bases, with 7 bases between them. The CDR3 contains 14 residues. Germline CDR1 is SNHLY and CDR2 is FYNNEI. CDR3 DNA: TGTGCCAGCAGTGAAGGGGGAATCACCGGGGAGCTGTTTTTT. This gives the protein CASSEGGITGELFF.

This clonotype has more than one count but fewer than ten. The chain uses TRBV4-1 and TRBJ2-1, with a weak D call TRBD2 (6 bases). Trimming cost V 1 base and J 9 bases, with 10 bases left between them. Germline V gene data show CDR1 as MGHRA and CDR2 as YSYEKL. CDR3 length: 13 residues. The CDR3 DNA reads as TGCGCCAGCAGCCAAGGGAGGGGTGGTGAGCAGTTCTTC. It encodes CASSQGRGGEQFF.

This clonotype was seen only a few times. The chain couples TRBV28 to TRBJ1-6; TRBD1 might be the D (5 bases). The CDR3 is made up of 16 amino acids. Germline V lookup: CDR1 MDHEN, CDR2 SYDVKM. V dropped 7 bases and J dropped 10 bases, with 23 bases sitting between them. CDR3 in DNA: TGTGCCAGCATCCCAAAGGGCCTACGGTGGGACTCACCCCTCCACTTT. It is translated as CASIPKGLRWDSPLHF.

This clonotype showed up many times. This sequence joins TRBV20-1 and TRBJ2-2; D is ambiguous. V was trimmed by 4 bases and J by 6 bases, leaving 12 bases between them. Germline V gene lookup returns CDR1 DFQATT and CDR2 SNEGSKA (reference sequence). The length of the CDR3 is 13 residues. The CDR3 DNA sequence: TGCAGTGCTAAACTACCCTTGGCCGGGGAGCTGTTTTTT. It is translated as CSAKLPLAGELFF.

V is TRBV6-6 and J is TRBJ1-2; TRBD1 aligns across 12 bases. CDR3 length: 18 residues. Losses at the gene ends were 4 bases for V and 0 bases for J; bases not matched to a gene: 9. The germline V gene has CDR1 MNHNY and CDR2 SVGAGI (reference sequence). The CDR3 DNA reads TGTGCCAGCAGTTCCCACCGGGACAGGGGGCGATCTAACTATGGCTACACCTTC. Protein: CASSSHRDRGRSNYGYTF.